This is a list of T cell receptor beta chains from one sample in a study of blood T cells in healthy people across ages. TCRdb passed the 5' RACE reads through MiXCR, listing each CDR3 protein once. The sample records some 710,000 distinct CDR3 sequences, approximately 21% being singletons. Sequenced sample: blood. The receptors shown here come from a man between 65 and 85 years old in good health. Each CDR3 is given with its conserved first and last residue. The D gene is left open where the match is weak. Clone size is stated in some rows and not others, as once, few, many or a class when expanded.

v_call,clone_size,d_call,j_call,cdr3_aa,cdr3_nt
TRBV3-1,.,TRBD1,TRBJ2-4,CASSNTGGVRDIQYF,TGTGCCAGCAGCAACACAGGGGGCGTACGGGACATTCAGTACTTC
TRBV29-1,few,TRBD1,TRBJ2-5,CSARTGSFQETQYF,TGCAGCGCTCGGACAGGGAGCTTCCAAGAGACCCAGTACTTC
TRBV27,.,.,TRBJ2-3,CASNIRYTTDTQYF,TGTGCCAGCAATATACGGTATACGACAGATACGCAGTATTTT
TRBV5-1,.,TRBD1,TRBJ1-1,CASSLGDRANTEAFF,TGCGCCAGCAGCTTGGGGGACAGGGCGAACACTGAAGCTTTCTTT
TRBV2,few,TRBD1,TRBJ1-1,CASSEEGTANTEAFF,TGTGCCAGCAGTGAAGAGGGGACAGCCAACACTGAAGCTTTCTTT
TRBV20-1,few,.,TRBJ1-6,CSALYGPGNSPLHF,TGCAGTGCCCTCTATGGGCCTGGCAATTCACCCCTCCACTTT
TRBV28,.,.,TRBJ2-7,CASRRGWSSYEQYF,TGTGCCAGCCGCCGGGGTTGGAGCTCCTACGAGCAGTACTTC
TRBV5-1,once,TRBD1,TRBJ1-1,CASSLAGQGGTEAFF,TGCGCCAGCAGCTTGGCGGGACAGGGAGGCACTGAAGCTTTCTTT
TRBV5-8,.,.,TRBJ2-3,CASSHRDIKSDTQYF,TGTGCCAGCAGCCACCGGGACATCAAATCAGATACGCAGTATTTT
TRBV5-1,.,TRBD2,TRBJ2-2,CASSGRTSGNTGELFF,TGCGCCAGCAGCGGGAGGACTAGCGGAAACACCGGGGAGCTGTTTTTT
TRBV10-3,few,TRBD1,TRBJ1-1,CAISGFSGGTEAFF,TGTGCCATCAGTGGTTTTTCAGGGGGTACTGAAGCTTTCTTT
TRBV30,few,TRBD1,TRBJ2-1,CAWRHRIGTGGRHEQFF,TGTGCCTGGAGACACAGGATCGGGACAGGGGGTCGGCATGAGCAGTTCTTC
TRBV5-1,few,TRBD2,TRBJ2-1,CASSQRLAGGGNEQFF,TGCGCCAGCAGCCAAAGATTAGCGGGGGGCGGTAATGAGCAGTTCTTC
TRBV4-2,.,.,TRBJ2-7,CASSQDTGAAYEQYF,TGTGCCAGCAGCCAAGATACTGGGGCAGCCTACGAGCAGTACTTC
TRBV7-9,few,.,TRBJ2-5,CASSPGLWAQYF,TGTGCCAGCAGCCCAGGACTATGGGCCCAGTACTTC
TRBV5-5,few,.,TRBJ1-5,CASSNRDGVRVNQPQHF,TGTGCCAGCAGCAACCGGGACGGAGTGAGGGTTAATCAGCCCCAGCATTTT
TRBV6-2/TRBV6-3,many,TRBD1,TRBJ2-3,CASSYVVAQGAQDTQYF,TGTGCCAGCAGTTATGTGGTTGCACAGGGGGCACAAGATACGCAGTATTTT
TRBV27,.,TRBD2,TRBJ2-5,CASSLGLTSGLQETQYF,TGTGCCAGCAGTTTAGGGTTGACTAGCGGATTACAAGAGACCCAGTACTTC
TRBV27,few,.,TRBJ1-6,CASSDSGVNSPLHF,TGTGCCAGCAGTGACTCAGGGGTCAATTCACCCCTCCACTTT
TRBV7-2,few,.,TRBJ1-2,CASSPRTAANYGYTF,TGTGCCAGCAGCCCGAGGACTGCAGCTAACTATGGCTACACCTTC
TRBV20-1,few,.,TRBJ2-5,CSAKTPTGMGTQYF,TGCAGTGCCAAAACTCCCACGGGCATGGGGACCCAGTACTTC
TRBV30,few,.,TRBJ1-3,CAWSPTVGNTIYF,TGTGCCTGGAGTCCGACAGTTGGAAACACCATATATTTT